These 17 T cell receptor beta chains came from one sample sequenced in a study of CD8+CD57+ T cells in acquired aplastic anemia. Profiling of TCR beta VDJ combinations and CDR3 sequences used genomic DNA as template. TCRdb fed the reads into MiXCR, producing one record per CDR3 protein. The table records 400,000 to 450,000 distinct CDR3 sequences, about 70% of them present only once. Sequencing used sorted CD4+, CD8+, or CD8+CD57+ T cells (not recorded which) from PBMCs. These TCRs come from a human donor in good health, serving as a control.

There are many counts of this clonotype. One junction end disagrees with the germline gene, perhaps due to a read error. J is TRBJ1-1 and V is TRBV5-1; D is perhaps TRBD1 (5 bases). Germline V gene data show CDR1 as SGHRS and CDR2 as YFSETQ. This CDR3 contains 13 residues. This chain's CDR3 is CASSVGQNTEAFF. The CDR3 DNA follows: TGTGCCAGCAGCGTAGGACAAAACACTGAAGCTTTCTTT.

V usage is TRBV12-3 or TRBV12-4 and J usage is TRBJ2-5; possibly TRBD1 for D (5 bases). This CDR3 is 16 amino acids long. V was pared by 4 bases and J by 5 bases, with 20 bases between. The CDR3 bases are TGTGCCAGCAGTTCAGCGCTAGGGCAGGGTGGGGAGACCCAGTACTTC. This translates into CASSSALGQGGETQYF.

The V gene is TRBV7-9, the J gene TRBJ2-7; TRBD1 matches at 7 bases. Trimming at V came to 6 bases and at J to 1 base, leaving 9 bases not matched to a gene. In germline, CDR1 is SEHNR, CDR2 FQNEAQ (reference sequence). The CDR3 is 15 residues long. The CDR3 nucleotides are TGTGCCAGCAGTCCTCGGGACAGCCTTTCCTACGAGCAGTACTTC. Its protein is CASSPRDSLSYEQYF.

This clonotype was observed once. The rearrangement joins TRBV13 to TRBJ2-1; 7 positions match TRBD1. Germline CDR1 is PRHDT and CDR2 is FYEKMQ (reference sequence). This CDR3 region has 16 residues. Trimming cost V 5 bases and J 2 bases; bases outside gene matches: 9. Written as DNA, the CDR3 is TGTGCCAGCAGCCAAGGATCGGGACAGCCCTACAATGAGCAGTTCTTC. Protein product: CASSQGSGQPYNEQFF.

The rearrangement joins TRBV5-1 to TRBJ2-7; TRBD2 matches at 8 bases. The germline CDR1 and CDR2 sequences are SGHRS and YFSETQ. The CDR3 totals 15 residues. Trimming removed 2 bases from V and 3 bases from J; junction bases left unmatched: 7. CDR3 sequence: CASSFISGTNYEQYF. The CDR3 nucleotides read TGCGCCAGCAGCTTTATTAGCGGGACGAACTACGAGCAGTACTTC.

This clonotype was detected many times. The CDR3 coding sequence is TGCAGTGCTAGAGATCGTTATGGGGGCTCCTACGAGCAGTACTTC. The encoded protein is CSARDRYGGSYEQYF. This chain uses TRBV20-1 with TRBJ2-7; D may correspond to TRBD1 or TRBD2 (5 bases each). The V end lost 0 bases, the J end lost 0 bases, and 12 bases lay between the germline ends. The CDR3 totals 15 residues. CDR1 DFQATT and CDR2 SNEGSKA come from the germline V gene (reference sequence).

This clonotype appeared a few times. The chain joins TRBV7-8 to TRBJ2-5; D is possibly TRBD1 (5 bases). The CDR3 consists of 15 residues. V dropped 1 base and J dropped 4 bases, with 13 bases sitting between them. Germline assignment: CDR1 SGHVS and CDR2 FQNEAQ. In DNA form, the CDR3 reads TGTGCCAGCAGCTTAGGACAGTCCCCCGCAGAGACCCAGTACTTC. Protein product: CASSLGQSPAETQYF.

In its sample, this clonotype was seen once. Here the CDR3 DNA reads TGTGCCATCAGTGGACAAGACAGGGGGAGTGACGAGCAGTACTTC. Protein product: CAISGQDRGSDEQYF. The rearrangement joins TRBV10-3 to TRBJ2-1; 9 nucleotides match TRBD1. The DNA end lines up better with TRBJ2-7; the J call may be wrong. Germline V gene data show CDR1 as ENHRY and CDR2 as SYGVKD. CDR3 length: 15 amino acids.

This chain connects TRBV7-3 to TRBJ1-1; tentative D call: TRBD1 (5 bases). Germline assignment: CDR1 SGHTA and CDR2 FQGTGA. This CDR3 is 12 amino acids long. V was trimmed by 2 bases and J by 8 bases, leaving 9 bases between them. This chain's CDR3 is CASSLQGNEAFF. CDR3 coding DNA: TGTGCCAGCAGCTTACAGGGCAACGAAGCTTTCTTT.

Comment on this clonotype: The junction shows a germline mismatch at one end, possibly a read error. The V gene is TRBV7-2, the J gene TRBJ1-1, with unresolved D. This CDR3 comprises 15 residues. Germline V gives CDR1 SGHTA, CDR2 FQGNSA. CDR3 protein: CASSSLGNMNTEAFF. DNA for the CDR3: TGCGCCAGCAGCTCCCTGGGGAACATGAACACTGAAGCTTTCTTT.

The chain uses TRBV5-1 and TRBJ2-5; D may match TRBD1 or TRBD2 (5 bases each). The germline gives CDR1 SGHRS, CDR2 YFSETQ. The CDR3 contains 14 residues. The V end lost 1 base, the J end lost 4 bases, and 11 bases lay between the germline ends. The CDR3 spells CASSLNWDRETQYF. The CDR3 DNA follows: TGCGCCAGCAGCTTGAACTGGGACCGAGAGACCCAGTACTTC.

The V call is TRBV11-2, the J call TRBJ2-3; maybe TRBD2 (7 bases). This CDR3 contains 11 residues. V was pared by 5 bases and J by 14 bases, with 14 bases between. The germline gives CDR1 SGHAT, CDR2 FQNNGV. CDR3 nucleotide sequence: TGTGCCAGCAGCCGCGGGGGCGGGGGGTATTTT. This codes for CASSRGGGGYF. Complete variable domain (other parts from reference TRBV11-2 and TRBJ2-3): EAGVAQSPRYKIIEKRQSVAFWCNPISGHATLYWYQQILGQGPKLLIQFQNNGVVDDSQLPKDRFSAERLKGVDSTLKIQPAKLEDSAVYLCASSRGGGGYFGPGTRLTVL.

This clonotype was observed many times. CDR3 region: CASSVDPGTAQETQYF. The CDR3 DNA reads as TGTGCCAGCAGCGTAGACCCGGGGACAGCCCAAGAGACCCAGTACTTC. V is TRBV9 and J is TRBJ2-5; 7 bases match TRBD1. Germline CDR1 is SGDLS and CDR2 is YYNGEE. This CDR3 comprises 16 residues. Unmatched junction bases numbered 6, after V lost 0 bases and J lost 1 base.

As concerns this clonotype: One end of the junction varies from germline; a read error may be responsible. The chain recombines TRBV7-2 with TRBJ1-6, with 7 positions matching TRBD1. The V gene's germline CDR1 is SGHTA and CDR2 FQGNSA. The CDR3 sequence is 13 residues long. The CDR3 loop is CASRTGTNYPHHF. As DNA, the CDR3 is TGTGCCAGCAGGACAGGGACCAATTATCCCCACCACTTT.

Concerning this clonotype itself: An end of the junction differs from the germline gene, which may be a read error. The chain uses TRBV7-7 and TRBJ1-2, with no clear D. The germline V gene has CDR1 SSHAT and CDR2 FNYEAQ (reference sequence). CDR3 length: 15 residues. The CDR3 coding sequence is TGTGCCAGCAGCTTAGCAACCGTAGTGGCCCATGGCTTCACCTTC. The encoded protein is CASSLATVVAHGFTF.

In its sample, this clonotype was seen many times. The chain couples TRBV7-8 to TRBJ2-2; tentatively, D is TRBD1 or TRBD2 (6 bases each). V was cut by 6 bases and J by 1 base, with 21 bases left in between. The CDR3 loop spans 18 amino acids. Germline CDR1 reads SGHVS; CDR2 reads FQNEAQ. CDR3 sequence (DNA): TGTGCCAGCAGTCCGCGGGTGGGGGGCGGGCTGAACACCGGGGAGCTGTTTTTT. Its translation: CASSPRVGGGLNTGELFF.

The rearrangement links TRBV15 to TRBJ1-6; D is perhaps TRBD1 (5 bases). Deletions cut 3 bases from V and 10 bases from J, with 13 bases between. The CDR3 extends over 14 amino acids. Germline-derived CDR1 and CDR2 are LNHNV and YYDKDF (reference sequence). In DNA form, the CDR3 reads TGTGCCACCAGCAGTGGACACACGGGATCACCCCTCCACTTT. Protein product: CATSSGHTGSPLHF.